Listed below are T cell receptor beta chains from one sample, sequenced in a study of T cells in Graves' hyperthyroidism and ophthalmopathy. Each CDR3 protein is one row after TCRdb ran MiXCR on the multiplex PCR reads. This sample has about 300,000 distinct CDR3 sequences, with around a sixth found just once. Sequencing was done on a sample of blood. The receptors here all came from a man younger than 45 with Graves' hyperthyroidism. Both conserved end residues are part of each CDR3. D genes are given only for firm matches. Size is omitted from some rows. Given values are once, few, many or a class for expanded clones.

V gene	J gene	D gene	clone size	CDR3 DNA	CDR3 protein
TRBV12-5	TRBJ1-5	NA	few	TGTGCTAGTGGTTTGGACATATCACTGACAGGAAAAAATCAGCCCCAGCATTTT	CASGLDISLTGKNQPQHF
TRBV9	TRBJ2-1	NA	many	TGTGCCAGCAGCGTAGTTGGGGTGGCCTACAATGAGCAGTTCTTC	CASSVVGVAYNEQFF
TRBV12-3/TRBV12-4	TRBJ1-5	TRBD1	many	TGTGCCAGCAGCTTACCCGGACAGGGTTATCAGCCCCAGCATTTT	CASSLPGQGYQPQHF
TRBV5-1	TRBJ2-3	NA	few	TGCGCCAGCAGCACTCGGCCGGGAATAGACACAGATACGCAGTATTTT	CASSTRPGIDTDTQYF
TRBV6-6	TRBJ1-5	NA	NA	TGTGCCAGCAGTTACGCTCACAGGGCAAGCAATCAGCCCCAGCATTTT	CASSYAHRASNQPQHF
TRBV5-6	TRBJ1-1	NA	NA	TGTGCCAGCAGCGCCCAAATTAACACTGAAGCTTTCTTT	CASSAQINTEAFF
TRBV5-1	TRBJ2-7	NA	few	TGCGCCAGCAGCTTGATCGGCGAGCAGTACTTC	CASSLIGEQYF
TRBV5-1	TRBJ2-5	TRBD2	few	TGCGCCAGCAGCTTGGGGGCTACGAGCGGGGGTTCACAAGAGACCCAGTACTTC	CASSLGATSGGSQETQYF
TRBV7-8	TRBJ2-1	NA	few	TGTGCCAGCAGCCCAAAGCGAGTCTCCTCCTACAATGAGCAGTTCTTC	CASSPKRVSSYNEQFF
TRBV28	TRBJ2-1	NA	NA	TGTGCCAGCAGTTCTCTCCCTTTGCGGAGCTCCTACAATGAGCAGTTCTTC	CASSSLPLRSSYNEQFF
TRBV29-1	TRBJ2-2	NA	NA	TGCAGCGTTGCACCCGGTCGTACCGGGGAGCTGTTTTTT	CSVAPGRTGELFF
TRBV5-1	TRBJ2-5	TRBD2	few	TGCGCCGGCAGCACGGGGACTAGCGAAGAGACCCAGTACTTC	CAGSTGTSEETQYF
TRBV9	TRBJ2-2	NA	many	TGTGCCAGCAGCGTAGCGACTTATGACACCGGGGAGCTGTTTTTT	CASSVATYDTGELFF